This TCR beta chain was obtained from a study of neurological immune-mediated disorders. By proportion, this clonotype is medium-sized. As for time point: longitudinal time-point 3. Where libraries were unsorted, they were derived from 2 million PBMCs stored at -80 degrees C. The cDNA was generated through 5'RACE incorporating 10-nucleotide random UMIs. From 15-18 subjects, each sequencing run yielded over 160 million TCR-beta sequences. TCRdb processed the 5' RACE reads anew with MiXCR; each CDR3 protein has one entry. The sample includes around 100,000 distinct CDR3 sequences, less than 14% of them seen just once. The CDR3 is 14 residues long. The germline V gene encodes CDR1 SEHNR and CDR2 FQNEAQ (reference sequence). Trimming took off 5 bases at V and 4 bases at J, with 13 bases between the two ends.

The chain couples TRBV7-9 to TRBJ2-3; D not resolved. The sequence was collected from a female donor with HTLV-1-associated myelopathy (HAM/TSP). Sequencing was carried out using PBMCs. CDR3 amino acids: CASSATYLSDTQYF. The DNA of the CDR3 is TGTGCCAGCAGCGCAACGTACTTATCAGATACGCAGTATTTT.